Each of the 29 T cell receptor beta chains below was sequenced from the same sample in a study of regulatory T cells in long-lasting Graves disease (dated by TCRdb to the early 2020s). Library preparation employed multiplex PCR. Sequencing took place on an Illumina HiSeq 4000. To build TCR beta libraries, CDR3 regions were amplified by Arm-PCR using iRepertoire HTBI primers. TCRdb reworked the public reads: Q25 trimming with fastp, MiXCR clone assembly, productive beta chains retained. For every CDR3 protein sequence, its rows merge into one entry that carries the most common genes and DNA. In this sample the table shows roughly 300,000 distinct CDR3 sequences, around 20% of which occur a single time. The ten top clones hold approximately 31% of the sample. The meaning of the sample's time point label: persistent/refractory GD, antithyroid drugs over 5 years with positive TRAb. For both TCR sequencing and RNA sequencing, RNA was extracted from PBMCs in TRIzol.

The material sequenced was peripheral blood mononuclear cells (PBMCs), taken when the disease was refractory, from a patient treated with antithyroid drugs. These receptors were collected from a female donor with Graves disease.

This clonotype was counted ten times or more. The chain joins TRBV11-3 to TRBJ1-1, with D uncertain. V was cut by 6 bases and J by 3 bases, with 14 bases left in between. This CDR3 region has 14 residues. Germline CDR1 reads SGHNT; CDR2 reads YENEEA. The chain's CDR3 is CASSSQSPYTEAFF. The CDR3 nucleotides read TGTGCCAGCAGTTCACAGAGCCCTTACACTGAAGCTTTCTTT. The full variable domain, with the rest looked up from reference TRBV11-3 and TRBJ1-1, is EAGVVQSPRYKIIEKKQPVAFWCNPISGHNTLYWYLQNLGQGPELLIRYENEEAVDDSQLPKDRFSAERLKGVDSTLKIQPAELGDSAVYLCASSSQSPYTEAFFGQGTRLTVV.

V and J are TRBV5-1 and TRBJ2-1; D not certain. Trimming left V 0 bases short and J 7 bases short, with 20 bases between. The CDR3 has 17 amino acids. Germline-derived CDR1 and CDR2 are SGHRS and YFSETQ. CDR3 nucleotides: TGCGCCAGCAGCTTGGCTTTAGGGCTCCATAACGGGAATGAGCAGTTCTTC. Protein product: CASSLALGLHNGNEQFF.

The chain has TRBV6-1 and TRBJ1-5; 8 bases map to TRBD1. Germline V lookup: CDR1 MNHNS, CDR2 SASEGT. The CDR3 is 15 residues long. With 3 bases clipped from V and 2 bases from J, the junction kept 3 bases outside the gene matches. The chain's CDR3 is CASSEWGQGNQPQHF. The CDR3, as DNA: TGTGCCAGCAGTGAGTGGGGACAGGGCAATCAGCCCCAGCATTTT.

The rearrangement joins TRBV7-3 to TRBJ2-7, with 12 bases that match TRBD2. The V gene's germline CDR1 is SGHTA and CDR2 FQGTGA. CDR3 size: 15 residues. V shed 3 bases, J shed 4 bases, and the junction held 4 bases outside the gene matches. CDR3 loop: CASSFSGTSGYEQYF. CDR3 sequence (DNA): TGTGCCAGCAGCTTTTCCGGGACTAGCGGGTACGAGCAGTACTTC.

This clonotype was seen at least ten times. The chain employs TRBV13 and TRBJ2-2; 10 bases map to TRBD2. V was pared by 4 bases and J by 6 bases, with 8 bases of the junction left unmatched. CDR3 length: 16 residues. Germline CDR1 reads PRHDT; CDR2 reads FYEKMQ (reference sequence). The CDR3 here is CASSSPLAGWSGELFF. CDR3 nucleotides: TGTGCCAGCAGCTCCCCACTAGCGGGATGGTCCGGGGAGCTGTTTTTT.

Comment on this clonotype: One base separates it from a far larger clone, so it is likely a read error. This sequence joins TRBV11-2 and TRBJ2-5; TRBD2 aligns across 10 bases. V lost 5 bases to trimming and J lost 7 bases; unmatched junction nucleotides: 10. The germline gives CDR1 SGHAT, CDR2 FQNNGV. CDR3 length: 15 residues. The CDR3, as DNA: TGTGCCAGCAGCGAGGCACTAGCGGGATTAGGGACCCAGTACTTC. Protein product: CASSEALAGLGTQYF.

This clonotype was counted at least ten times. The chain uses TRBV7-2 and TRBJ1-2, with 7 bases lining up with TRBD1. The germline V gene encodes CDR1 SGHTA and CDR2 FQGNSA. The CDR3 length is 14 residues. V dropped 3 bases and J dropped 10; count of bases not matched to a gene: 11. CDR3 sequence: CASSLSQGQQAYTF. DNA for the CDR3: TGTGCCAGCAGCTTGTCCCAGGGACAGCAAGCCTACACCTTC.

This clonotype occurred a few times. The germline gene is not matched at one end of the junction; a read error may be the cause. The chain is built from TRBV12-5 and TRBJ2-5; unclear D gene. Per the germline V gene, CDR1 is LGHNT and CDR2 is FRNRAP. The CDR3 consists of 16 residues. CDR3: CASAMGRLWYQEAQYF. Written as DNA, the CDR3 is TGTGCTAGTGCCATGGGTAGACTTTGGTACCAAGAGGCCCAGTACTTC.

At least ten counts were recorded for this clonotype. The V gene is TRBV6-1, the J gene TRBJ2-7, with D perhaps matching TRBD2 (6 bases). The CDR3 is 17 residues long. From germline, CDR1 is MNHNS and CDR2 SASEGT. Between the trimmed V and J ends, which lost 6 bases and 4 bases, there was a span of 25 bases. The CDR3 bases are TGTGCCAGCAGAATAAAGAGACGGGGACTTCCCCTTTACGAGCAGTACTTC. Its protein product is CASRIKRRGLPLYEQYF.

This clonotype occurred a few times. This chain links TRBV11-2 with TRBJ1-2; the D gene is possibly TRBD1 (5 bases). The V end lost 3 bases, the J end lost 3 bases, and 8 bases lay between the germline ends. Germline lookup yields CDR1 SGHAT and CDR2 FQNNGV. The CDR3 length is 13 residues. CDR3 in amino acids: CASSFDRYYGYTF. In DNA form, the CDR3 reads TGTGCCAGCAGCTTTGACAGATACTATGGCTACACCTTC.

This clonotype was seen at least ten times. The CDR3: CASSLVRGREKLFF. The CDR3 coding sequence is TGTGCCAGCAGCTTAGTTCGGGGAAGGGAAAAACTGTTTTTT. V is TRBV7-8 and J is TRBJ1-4; D not certain. The V end was cut by 1 base, the J end by 8 bases, with 11 bases between. The CDR3 loop spans 14 amino acids. Germline assignment: CDR1 SGHVS and CDR2 FQNEAQ.

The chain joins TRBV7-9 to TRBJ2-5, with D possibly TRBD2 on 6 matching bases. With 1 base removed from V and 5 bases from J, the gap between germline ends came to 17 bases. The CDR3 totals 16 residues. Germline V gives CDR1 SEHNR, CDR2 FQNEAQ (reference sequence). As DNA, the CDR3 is TGTGCCAGCAGCTTAGACGGCGGGGTGGTTCATGAGACCCAGTACTTC. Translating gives CASSLDGGVVHETQYF.

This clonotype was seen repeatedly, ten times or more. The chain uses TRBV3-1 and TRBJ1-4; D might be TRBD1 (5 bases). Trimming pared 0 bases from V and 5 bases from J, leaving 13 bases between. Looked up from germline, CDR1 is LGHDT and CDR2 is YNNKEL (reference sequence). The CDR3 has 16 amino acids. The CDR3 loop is CASSQEDINGNEKLFF. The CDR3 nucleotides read TGTGCCAGCAGCCAAGAGGACATTAATGGAAATGAAAAACTGTTTTTT.

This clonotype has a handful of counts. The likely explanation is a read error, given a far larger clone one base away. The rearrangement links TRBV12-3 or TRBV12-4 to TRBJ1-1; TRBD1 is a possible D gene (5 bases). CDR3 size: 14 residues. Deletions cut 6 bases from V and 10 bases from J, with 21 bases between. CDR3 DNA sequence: TGTGCCAGCAGCCACGACAGCCGTAACTCTGGAGCTTTCTTT. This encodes CASSHDSRNSGAFF.

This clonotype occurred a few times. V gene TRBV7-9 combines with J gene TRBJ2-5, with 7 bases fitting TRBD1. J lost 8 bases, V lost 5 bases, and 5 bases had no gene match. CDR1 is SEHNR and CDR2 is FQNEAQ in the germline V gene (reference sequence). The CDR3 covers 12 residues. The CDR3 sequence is CASSPGQITQYF. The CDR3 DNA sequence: TGTGCCAGCAGCCCGGGACAGATAACCCAGTACTTC.

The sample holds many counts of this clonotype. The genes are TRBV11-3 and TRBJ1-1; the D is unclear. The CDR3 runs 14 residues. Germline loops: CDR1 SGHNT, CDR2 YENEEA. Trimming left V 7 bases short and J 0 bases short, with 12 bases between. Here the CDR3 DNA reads TGTGCCAGCACCGAAAGAGGGATGAACACTGAAGCTTTCTTT. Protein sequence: CASTERGMNTEAFF. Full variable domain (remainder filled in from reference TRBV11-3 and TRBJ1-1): EAGVVQSPRYKIIEKKQPVAFWCNPISGHNTLYWYLQNLGQGPELLIRYENEEAVDDSQLPKDRFSAERLKGVDSTLKIQPAELGDSAVYLCASTERGMNTEAFFGQGTRLTVV.

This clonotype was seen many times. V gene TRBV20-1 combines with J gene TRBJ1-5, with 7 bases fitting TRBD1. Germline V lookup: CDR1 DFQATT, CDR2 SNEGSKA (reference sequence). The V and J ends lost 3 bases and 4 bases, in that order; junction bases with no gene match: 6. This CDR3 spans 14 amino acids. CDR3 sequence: CSASPGTANQPQHF. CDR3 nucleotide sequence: TGCAGTGCTAGCCCCGGGACAGCAAATCAGCCCCAGCATTTT.

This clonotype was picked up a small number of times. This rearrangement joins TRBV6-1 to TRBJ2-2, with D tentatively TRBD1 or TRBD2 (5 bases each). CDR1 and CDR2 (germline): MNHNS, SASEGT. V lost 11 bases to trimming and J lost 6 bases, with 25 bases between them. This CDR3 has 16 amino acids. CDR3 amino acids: CAGHPQGPSTPGELFF. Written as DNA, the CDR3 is TGTGCCGGACACCCCCAGGGACCCTCTACACCCGGGGAGCTGTTTTTT.

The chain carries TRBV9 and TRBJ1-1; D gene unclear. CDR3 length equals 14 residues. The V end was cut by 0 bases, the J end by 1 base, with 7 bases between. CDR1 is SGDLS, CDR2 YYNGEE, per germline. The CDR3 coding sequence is TGTGCCAGCAGCGTAGGCTTTTGGAACACTGAAGCTTTCTTT. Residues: CASSVGFWNTEAFF.

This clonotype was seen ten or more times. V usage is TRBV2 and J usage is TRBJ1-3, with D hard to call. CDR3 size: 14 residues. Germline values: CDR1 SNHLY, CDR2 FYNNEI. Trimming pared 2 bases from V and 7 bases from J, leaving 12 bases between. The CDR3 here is CASSELGVVNTIYF. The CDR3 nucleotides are TGTGCCAGCAGTGAACTCGGAGTCGTCAACACCATATATTTT.

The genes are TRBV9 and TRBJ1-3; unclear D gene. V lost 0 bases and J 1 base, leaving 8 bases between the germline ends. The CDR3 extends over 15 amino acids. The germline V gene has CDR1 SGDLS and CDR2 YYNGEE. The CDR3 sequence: CASSVAPTSGNTIYF. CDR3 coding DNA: TGTGCCAGCAGCGTAGCTCCCACTTCTGGAAACACCATATATTTT.

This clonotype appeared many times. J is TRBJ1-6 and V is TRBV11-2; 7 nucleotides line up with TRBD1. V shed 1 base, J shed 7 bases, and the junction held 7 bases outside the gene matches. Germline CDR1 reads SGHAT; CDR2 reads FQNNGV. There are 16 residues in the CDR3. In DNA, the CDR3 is TGTGCCAGCAGCTTAGGACGGACAGGCCCAAATTCACCCCTCCACTTT. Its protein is CASSLGRTGPNSPLHF.

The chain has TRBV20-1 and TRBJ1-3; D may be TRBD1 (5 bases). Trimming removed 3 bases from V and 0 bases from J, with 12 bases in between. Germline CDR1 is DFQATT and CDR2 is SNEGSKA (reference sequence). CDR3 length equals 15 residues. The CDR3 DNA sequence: TGCAGTGCTAGCCCGGAGGGGACCTCTGGAAACACCATATATTTT. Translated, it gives CSASPEGTSGNTIYF.

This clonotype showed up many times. CDR3 in amino acids: CSGSDRVGYGYTF. CDR3 nucleotide sequence: TGCAGCGGTTCCGACAGGGTGGGCTATGGCTACACCTTC. The chain joins TRBV29-1 to TRBJ1-2; 7 nucleotides align to TRBD1. The CDR3 spans 13 residues. The J segment lost 4 bases and the V segment lost 7 bases, leaving 9 bases of the junction unmatched. The germline V gene has CDR1 SQVTM and CDR2 ANQGSEA.

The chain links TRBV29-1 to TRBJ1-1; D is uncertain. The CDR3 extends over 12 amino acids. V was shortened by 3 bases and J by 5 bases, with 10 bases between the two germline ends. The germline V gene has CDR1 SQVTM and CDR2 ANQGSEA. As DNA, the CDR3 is TGCAGCGTTGACTCCCGTCTGACTGAAGCTTTCTTT. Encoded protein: CSVDSRLTEAFF. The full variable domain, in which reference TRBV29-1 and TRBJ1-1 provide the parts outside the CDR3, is SAVISQKPSRDICQRGTSLTIQCQVDSQVTMMFWYRQQPGQSLTLIATANQGSEATYESGFVIDKFPISRPNLTFSTLTVSNMSPEDSSIYLCSVDSRLTEAFFGQGTRLTVV.

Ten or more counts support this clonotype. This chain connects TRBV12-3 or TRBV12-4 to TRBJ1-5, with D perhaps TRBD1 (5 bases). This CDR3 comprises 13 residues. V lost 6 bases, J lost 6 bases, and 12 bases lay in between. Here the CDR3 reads CASSLTTGQPQHF. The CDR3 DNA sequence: TGTGCCAGCAGCCTAACAACAGGTCAGCCCCAGCATTTT.

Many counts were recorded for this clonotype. CDR3 residues: CSVWTGSSYEQYF. In DNA, the CDR3 is TGCAGCGTTTGGACGGGAAGCTCCTACGAGCAGTACTTC. This chain joins TRBV29-1 and TRBJ2-7; TRBD2 is a possible D gene (5 bases). The V end lost 5 bases, the J end lost 0 bases, and 11 bases lay between the germline ends. This CDR3 is built from 13 residues. Germline values: CDR1 SQVTM, CDR2 ANQGSEA.

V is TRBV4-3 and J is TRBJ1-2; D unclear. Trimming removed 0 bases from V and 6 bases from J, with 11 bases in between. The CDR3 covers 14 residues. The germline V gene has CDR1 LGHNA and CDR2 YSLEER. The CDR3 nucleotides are TGCGCCAGCAGCCAAGATCGGGCAGCCCATGGCTACACCTTC. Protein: CASSQDRAAHGYTF.

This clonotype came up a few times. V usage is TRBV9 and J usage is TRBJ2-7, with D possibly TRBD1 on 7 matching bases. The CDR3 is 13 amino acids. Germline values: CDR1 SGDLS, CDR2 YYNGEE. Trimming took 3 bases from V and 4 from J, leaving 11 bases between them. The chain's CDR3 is CASSGQGGYEQYF. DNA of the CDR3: TGTGCCAGCAGCGGTCAGGGGGGATACGAGCAGTACTTC.